Listed below are T cell receptor beta chains from one sample, sequenced in a study of radiotherapy plus CTLA-4 blockade in lung cancer. TCRdb's copy holds only in-frame clones and misses some; the assay was immunoSEQ multiplex PCR. Of approximately 72,000 clones in the sample, more than 75% were seen once. The sequenced sample was peripheral blood, obtained from a patient treated with radiotherapy plus ipilimumab. The receptors were sampled from a human donor with non-small cell lung cancer who had a complete response to radiotherapy plus ipilimumab. CDR3s include the opening cysteine and the closing phenylalanine or tryptophan. D genes are given only for firm matches. A clone size is listed for some rows: how often the clone was seen (once, few, many), or a class if it is expanded.

TRBV7-6,few,TRBD2,TRBJ2-2,CASRTSSGGLTGELFF,TGTGCCAGCAGGACTTCTAGCGGGGGCCTCACCGGGGAGCTGTTTTTT
TRBV11-2,few,NA,TRBJ2-5,CASSFFRGQETQYF,TGTGCCAGCAGCTTTTTCCGGGGCCAAGAGACCCAGTACTTC
TRBV27,NA,NA,TRBJ2-1,CASSLEAANNEQFF,TGTGCCAGCAGTTTAGAAGCAGCCAACAATGAGCAGTTCTTC
TRBV4-3,NA,NA,TRBJ2-2,CASSHYPRGTGELFF,TGCGCCAGCAGTCATTACCCACGTGGCACCGGGGAGCTGTTTTTT
TRBV5-4,NA,NA,TRBJ1-2,CASSRYRDAYGYTF,TGTGCCAGCAGCCGCTACAGGGACGCTTATGGCTACACCTTC
TRBV7-9,NA,NA,TRBJ2-3,CASSWTSSTDTQYF,TGTGCCAGCAGCTGGACGTCTAGCACAGATACGCAGTATTTT
TRBV27,NA,NA,TRBJ1-4,CASSSALGATNEKLFF,TGTGCCAGCAGTTCTGCCCTCGGTGCAACTAATGAAAAACTGTTTTTT
TRBV18,few,NA,TRBJ2-5,CASSPGRGLETQYF,TGTGCCAGCTCACCAGGGAGAGGGCTAGAGACCCAGTACTTC
TRBV27,NA,NA,TRBJ2-7,CASSFNRRSYEQYF,TGTGCCAGCAGTTTCAACAGGCGATCCTACGAGCAGTACTTC
TRBV27,NA,NA,TRBJ1-1,CASSPSVGTEAFF,TGTGCCAGCAGCCCCTCGGTAGGCACTGAAGCTTTCTTT
TRBV18,NA,NA,TRBJ1-2,CASSPQGGQSYGYTF,TGTGCCAGCTCCCCTCAGGGAGGACAGTCCTATGGCTACACCTTC
TRBV6-5,NA,TRBD1,TRBJ1-4,CASSFRGRSEKLFF,TGTGCCAGCAGTTTCAGGGGGAGGAGTGAAAAACTGTTTTTT
TRBV5-5,NA,TRBD1,TRBJ1-3,CASSLMGTDSGNTIYF,TGTGCCAGCAGCTTGATGGGGACAGACTCTGGAAACACCATATATTTT
TRBV2,NA,NA,TRBJ1-2,CASSESGYGYTF,TGTGCCAGCAGTGAATCGGGTTATGGCTACACCTTC
TRBV6-5,NA,TRBD1,TRBJ1-5,CASSRDRLSNQPQHF,TGTGCCAGCAGTCGGGACAGACTTAGCAATCAGCCCCAGCATTTT
TRBV27,few,TRBD1,TRBJ1-5,CASSLRYRGSNQPQHF,TGTGCCAGCAGTTTAAGGTACAGGGGGAGCAATCAGCCCCAGCATTTT